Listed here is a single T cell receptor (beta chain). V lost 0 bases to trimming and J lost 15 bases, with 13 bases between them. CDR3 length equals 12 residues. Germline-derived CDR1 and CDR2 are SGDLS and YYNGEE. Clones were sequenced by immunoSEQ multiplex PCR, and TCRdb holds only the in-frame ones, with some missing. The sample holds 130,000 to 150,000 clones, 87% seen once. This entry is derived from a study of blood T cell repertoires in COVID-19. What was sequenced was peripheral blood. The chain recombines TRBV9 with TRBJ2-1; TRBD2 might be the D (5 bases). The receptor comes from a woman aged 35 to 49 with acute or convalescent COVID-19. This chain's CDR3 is CASSVGLAGLFF. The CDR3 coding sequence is TGTGCCAGCAGCGTAGGGCTAGCTGGACTGTTCTTC.